This TCR beta chain was recovered during a study of T-cell memory formation after mild COVID-19. Findings and limits, study-wide: Whereas later expanders leaned CD4+, clones contracting day 15 to 85 showed a balanced CD4/CD8 makeup. The study detected some responding clones in pre-infection memory, suggesting cross-reactive memory joined.

From 5'RACE with constant-segment primers came TCR alpha and TCR beta cDNA libraries that carried sample barcodes and UMIs. One entry per CDR3 protein, called by TCRdb with MiXCR from the 5' RACE reads. The sample yields about 470,000 distinct CDR3 sequences, around a sixth seen once. This CDR3 contains 14 residues. Germline V lookup: CDR1 SGHDN, CDR2 FVKESK. Unmatched junction bases numbered 5, after V lost 4 bases and J lost 5 bases. This clonotype was seen many times. Its target is not known. Sample: PBMCs or a T cell subset sorted from them (not recorded which). The chain couples TRBV14 to TRBJ2-5, with TRBD1 matching over 9 bases. The receptor's source is an adult woman who had mild COVID-19 (a few samples of this study predate the infection). Cell type and time point are not known. In DNA form, the CDR3 reads TGTGCCAGCAGCCGAAACAGGGGGCAGGAGACCCAGTACTTC. Translating gives CASSRNRGQETQYF. The variable domain in full, with the rest retrieved from reference TRBV14 and TRBJ2-5, is EAGVTQFPSHSVIEKGQTVTLRCDPISGHDNLYWYRRVMGKEIKFLLHFVKESKQDESGMPNNRFLAERTGGTYSTLKVQPAELEDSGVYFCASSRNRGQETQYFGPGTRLLVL.